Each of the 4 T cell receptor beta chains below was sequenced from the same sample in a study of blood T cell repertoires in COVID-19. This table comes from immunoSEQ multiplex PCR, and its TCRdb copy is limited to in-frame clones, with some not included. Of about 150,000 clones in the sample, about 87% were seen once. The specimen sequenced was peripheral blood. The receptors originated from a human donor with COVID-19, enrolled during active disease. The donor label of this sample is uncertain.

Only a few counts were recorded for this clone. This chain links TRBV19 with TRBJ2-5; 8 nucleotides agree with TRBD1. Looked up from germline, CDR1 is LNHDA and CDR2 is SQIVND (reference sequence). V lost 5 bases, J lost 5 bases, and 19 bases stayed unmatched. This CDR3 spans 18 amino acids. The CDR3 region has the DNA TGTGCCAGTAGTCCGACGGAGTTGGACAGGGTTTTTCAGGAGACCCAGTACTTC. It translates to CASSPTELDRVFQETQYF.

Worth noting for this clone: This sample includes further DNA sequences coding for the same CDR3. The CDR3, as DNA: TGTGCCAGCAGTTACGGACAGGGTTACGAGCAGTACTTC. Translation: CASSYGQGYEQYF. The V call is TRBV12-3 or TRBV12-4, the J call TRBJ2-7; 8 bases are a match to TRBD1. Losses at the gene ends were 4 bases for V and 4 bases for J; bases not matched to a gene: 3. The CDR3 is made up of 13 amino acids.

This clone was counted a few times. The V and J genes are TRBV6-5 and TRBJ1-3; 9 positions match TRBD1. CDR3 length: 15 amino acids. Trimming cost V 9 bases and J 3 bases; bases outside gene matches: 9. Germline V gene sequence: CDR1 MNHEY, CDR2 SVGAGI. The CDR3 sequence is CASQTGTGFGNTIYF. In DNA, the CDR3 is TGTGCCAGTCAAACCGGGACAGGGTTTGGAAACACCATATATTTT.

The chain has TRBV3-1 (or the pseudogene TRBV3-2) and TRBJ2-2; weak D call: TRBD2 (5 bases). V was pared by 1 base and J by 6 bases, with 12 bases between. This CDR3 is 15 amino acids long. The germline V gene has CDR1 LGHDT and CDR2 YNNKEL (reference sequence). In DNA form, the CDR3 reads TGTGCCAGCAGCCAAGGGGAGACACATCCCGGGGAGCTGTTTTTT. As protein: CASSQGETHPGELFF.